Here is one T cell receptor (beta chain) with its context. Antigen specificity is unknown. CDR1 is SGHRS and CDR2 is YFSETQ in the germline V gene. The CDR3 contains 15 residues. V gave up 0 bases and J gave up 6 bases, with 13 bases separating them. The source of the sample is a study of chemoradiotherapy in HPV16-positive cancers. Overall study results and limits: In HPV16-positive patients, HPV-responsive T-cell expansion tracked better recurrence-free survival.

Only in-frame clones appear in the TCRdb table, and some are missing; sequencing was by immunoSEQ multiplex PCR. The sample lists about 15,000 clones, roughly 79% seen once, with roughly a tenth in the top ten. The sample was collected from a patient who underwent chemoradiotherapy. This sequence was found in a human donor with HPV-associated anogenital cancer. The chain carries TRBV5-1 and TRBJ1-5, with D unclear. The chain's CDR3 is CASSLGESVGQPQHF. The CDR3 nucleotides are TGCGCCAGCAGCTTGGGGGAATCGGTCGGTCAGCCCCAGCATTTT.